A few counts support the clone carrying this T cell receptor (beta chain). Its specificity is unknown. TCRdb's table, derived via immunoSEQ multiplex PCR, lists solely in-frame clones and lacks some. Found here are about 51,000 clones, 78% of them singletons; the top ten hold about 3.5%. The data derive from a study of PD-1 blockade in mismatch repair-deficient tumors. Study-wide background: Patients had approximately 12 mismatch repair-deficient cancer types and were previously treated and progressing. Study-wide results and caveats: Tumor-resident clones, often absent from pretreatment blood, expanded after pembrolizumab and then contracted.

A few pembrolizumab responders had their TCRs sequenced. The germline V gene encodes CDR1 SGHAT and CDR2 FQNNGV. J lost 5 bases, V lost 1 base, and 6 bases had no gene match. CDR3 size: 15 residues. This TCR was recovered from an adult with mismatch repair-deficient cancer. The rearrangement joins TRBV11-2 to TRBJ2-3; TRBD2 matches at 7 bases. The material was peripheral blood, obtained 4 weeks after starting pembrolizumab. The CDR3 region has the DNA TGTGCCAGCAGCTTAGGGGCGGGAGTGCAAGATACGCAGTATTTT. Its protein product is CASSLGAGVQDTQYF. Variable domain in full (rest from reference TRBV11-2 and TRBJ2-3): EAGVAQSPRYKIIEKRQSVAFWCNPISGHATLYWYQQILGQGPKLLIQFQNNGVVDDSQLPKDRFSAERLKGVDSTLKIQPAKLEDSAVYLCASSLGAGVQDTQYFGPGTRLTVL.